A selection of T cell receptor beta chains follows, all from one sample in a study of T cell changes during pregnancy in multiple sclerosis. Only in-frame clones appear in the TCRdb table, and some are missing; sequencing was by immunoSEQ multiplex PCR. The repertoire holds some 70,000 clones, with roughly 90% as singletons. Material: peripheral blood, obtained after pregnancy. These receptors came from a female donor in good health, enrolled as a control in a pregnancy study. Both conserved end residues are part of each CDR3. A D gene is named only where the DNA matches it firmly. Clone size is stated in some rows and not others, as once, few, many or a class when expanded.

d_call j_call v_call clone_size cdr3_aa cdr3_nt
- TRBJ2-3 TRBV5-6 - CASSLVDSTDTQYF TGTGCCAGCAGCTTGGTAGACAGTACAGATACGCAGTATTTT
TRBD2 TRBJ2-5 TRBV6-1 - CASSEIAGGPETQYF TGTGCCAGCAGTGAAATAGCGGGAGGGCCCGAGACCCAGTACTTC
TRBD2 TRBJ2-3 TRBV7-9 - CASSLGSWVAGARDTQYF TGTGCCAGCAGCTTAGGATCATGGGTAGCGGGAGCCCGAGATACGCAGTATTTT
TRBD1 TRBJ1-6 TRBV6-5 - CASSSRTGQNSPLHF TGTGCCAGCAGTTCCCGGACAGGACAGAATTCACCCCTCCACTTT
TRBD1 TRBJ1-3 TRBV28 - CASSLIYQGGPGNTIYF TGTGCCAGCAGTTTAATATACCAAGGGGGCCCCGGAAACACCATATATTTT
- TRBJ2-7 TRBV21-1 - CASSKGAGGWNEQYF TGTGCCAGCAGCAAAGGGGCGGGGGGTTGGAACGAGCAGTACTTC
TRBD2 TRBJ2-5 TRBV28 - CASKREGLETQYF TGTGCCAGCAAACGGGAGGGATTGGAGACCCAGTACTTC
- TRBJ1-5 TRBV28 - CASMTGNQPQHF TGTGCCAGCATGACAGGCAATCAGCCCCAGCATTTT
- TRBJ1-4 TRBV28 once CASSRYRSSNEKLFF TGTGCCAGCAGTAGATACAGGTCCAGTAATGAAAAACTGTTTTTT
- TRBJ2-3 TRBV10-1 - CASSEFTGDSTDTQYF TGCGCCAGCAGTGAGTTTACGGGAGATAGCACAGATACGCAGTATTTT